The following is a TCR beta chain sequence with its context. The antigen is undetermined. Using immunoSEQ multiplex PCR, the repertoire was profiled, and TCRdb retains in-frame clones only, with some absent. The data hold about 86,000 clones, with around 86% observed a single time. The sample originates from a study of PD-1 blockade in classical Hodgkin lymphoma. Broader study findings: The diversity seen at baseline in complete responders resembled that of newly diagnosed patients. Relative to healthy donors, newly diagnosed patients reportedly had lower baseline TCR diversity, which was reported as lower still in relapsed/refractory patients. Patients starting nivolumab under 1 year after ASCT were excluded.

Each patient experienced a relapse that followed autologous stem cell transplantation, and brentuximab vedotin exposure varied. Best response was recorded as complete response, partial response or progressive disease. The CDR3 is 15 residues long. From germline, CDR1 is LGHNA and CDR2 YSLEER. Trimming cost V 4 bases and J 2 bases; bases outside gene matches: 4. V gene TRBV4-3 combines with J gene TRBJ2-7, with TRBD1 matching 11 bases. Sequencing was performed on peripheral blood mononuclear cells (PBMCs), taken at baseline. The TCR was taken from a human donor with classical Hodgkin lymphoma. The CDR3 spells CASSPGQGGTYEQYF. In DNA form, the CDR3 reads TGCGCCAGCAGCCCGGGACAGGGGGGTACCTACGAGCAGTACTTC.